The rows below give T cell receptor beta chains drawn from one sample of a study of regulatory T cells in long-lasting Graves disease. One entry per CDR3 protein results from TCRdb running MiXCR on the multiplex PCR reads. In the table there are approximately 360,000 distinct CDR3 sequences, about 12% of which are singletons. This sample also appeared in a second study, on T cells in Graves' hyperthyroidism and ophthalmopathy.

The sequencing here drew on peripheral blood mononuclear cells (PBMCs), taken at new diagnosis, from a patient treated with antithyroid drugs. The receptors come from a woman aged 18-30 years with Graves disease. CDR3s include the opening cysteine and the closing phenylalanine or tryptophan. Fields, in order: J gene, D gene, V gene, clone size, CDR3 protein, CDR3 DNA. D genes are given only for firm matches. Rows may omit the clone size; those that give it use once, few, many or a size class.

TRBJ2-3,TRBD2,TRBV27,large,CASSPRLAGATDTQYF,TGTGCCAGCAGTCCCAGACTAGCGGGGGCCACAGATACGCAGTATTTT
TRBJ2-1,NA,TRBV3-1,few,CASSQGGLPYNEQFF,TGTGCCAGCAGCCAAGGGGGTCTTCCCTACAATGAGCAGTTCTTC
TRBJ2-7,NA,TRBV5-5,many,CASSPGADYEQYF,TGTGCCAGCAGCCCCGGAGCGGACTACGAGCAGTACTTC
TRBJ1-5,NA,TRBV20-1,many,CSAKPGAFNQPQHF,TGCAGTGCTAAGCCCGGGGCTTTCAATCAGCCCCAGCATTTT
TRBJ2-1,NA,TRBV28,many,CASSPTRRTASYNEQFF,TGTGCCAGCAGCCCTACTAGGAGGACAGCCTCCTACAATGAGCAGTTCTTC
TRBJ2-2,TRBD1,TRBV20-1,many,CSAWTGGTNTGELFF,TGCAGTGCGTGGACAGGGGGCACGAACACCGGGGAGCTGTTTTTT
TRBJ1-4,NA,TRBV6-5,few,CASSYSFPTKKNEKLFF,TGTGCCAGCAGTTATTCCTTCCCCACGAAGAAAAATGAAAAACTGTTTTTT
TRBJ2-1,NA,TRBV28,NA,CASISGGNEQFF,TGTGCCAGCATAAGCGGAGGCAATGAGCAGTTCTTC
TRBJ1-3,TRBD1,TRBV18,NA,CASPPDPRGPGNTIYF,TGTGCCAGCCCACCAGACCCAAGGGGGCCTGGAAACACCATATATTTT
TRBJ2-1,NA,TRBV28,many,CASSSGTTGGIDEQFF,TGTGCCAGCAGTTCAGGGACAACCGGGGGTATCGATGAGCAGTTCTTC
TRBJ1-4,NA,TRBV12-3/TRBV12-4,many,CASSPTTVKEKLFF,TGTGCCAGCAGTCCAACAACGGTGAAGGAAAAACTGTTTTTT
TRBJ2-3,TRBD1,TRBV28,many,CASSWDRGRTDTQYF,TGTGCCAGCAGTTGGGACAGGGGCCGCACAGATACGCAGTATTTT
TRBJ2-1,TRBD2,TRBV6-2/TRBV6-3,NA,CASSSSGGYLNEQFF,TGTGCCAGCAGTTCGAGCGGGGGGTATCTCAATGAGCAGTTCTTC
TRBJ2-1,NA,TRBV7-3,NA,CASSLDRAYMGEQFF,TGTGCCAGCAGCTTGGACAGAGCTTACATGGGTGAGCAGTTCTTC
TRBJ1-2,NA,TRBV30,NA,CAWSRGGQGPYGYTF,TGTGCCTGGAGTCGAGGGGGGCAGGGCCCCTATGGCTACACCTTC
TRBJ2-1,TRBD1,TRBV7-2,many,CASSLGMGQGAKFF,TGTGCCAGCAGCTTAGGAATGGGCCAGGGGGCGAAGTTCTTC
TRBJ1-1,TRBD1,TRBV5-5,NA,CASSLSPGQKNTEAFF,TGTGCCAGCAGCTTAAGTCCGGGACAGAAGAACACTGAAGCTTTCTTT
TRBJ2-1,NA,TRBV2,many,CASSELSQRGRDYNEQFF,TGTGCCAGCAGTGAATTATCCCAAAGGGGGCGGGATTACAATGAGCAGTTCTTC
TRBJ1-2,NA,TRBV7-9,NA,CASSGYRDGYTF,TGTGCCAGCAGCGGTTACAGGGATGGCTACACCTTC
TRBJ1-5,NA,TRBV12-3/TRBV12-4,many,CASRRGPAADQPQHF,TGTGCCAGCAGGCGGGGGCCGGCAGCCGATCAGCCCCAGCATTTT
TRBJ2-5,NA,TRBV7-2,many,CASSLAIARETQYF,TGTGCCAGCAGCTTAGCCATAGCGCGGGAGACCCAGTACTTC
TRBJ2-2,TRBD2,TRBV7-2,NA,CASSLSGENTGELFF,TGTGCCAGCAGCTTAAGCGGGGAAAACACCGGGGAGCTGTTTTTT
TRBJ2-3,TRBD2,TRBV20-1,many,CSARVPLAGVRDTQYF,TGCAGTGCTAGAGTCCCACTAGCGGGGGTAAGGGATACGCAGTATTTT
TRBJ2-5,NA,TRBV7-8,many,CASSLTETRETQYF,TGTGCCAGCAGCCTGACAGAGACCAGGGAGACCCAGTACTTC
TRBJ1-5,NA,TRBV20-1,many,CSAGFGGNQPQHF,TGCAGTGCCGGCTTTGGGGGCAATCAGCCCCAGCATTTT
TRBJ2-5,NA,TRBV12-3/TRBV12-4,many,CASSPFGGETQYF,TGTGCCAGCAGTCCCTTTGGGGGGGAGACCCAGTACTTC
TRBJ2-1,NA,TRBV29-1,once,CSVPLAVNEQFF,TGCAGCGTTCCCCTGGCGGTGAATGAGCAGTTCTTC
TRBJ2-2,NA,TRBV24-1,NA,CATSDPRSGRNTGELFF,TGTGCCACCAGTGACCCCCGATCGGGCAGGAACACCGGGGAGCTGTTTTTT
TRBJ2-7,TRBD2,TRBV7-2,many,CASSLRTSHLYEQYF,TGTGCCAGCAGCTTACGGACTAGCCATCTTTACGAGCAGTACTTC
TRBJ2-3,NA,TRBV5-5,many,CASSLGAATDTQYF,TGCGCCAGCAGCTTGGGGGCGGCCACAGATACGCAGTATTTT
TRBJ2-1,NA,TRBV28,many,CASRLLRVLGYNEQFF,TGTGCCAGCAGACTACTCCGGGTCCTGGGCTACAATGAGCAGTTCTTC
TRBJ2-1,TRBD2,TRBV4-1,few,CASSQEKGRLAGALGEQFF,TGCGCCAGCAGCCAAGAGAAGGGGAGACTAGCGGGGGCCCTCGGGGAGCAGTTCTTC
TRBJ1-2,NA,TRBV24-1,many,CATSDLTQSYGYTF,TGTGCCACCAGTGATTTGACACAATCCTATGGCTACACCTTC
TRBJ2-7,NA,TRBV7-3,few,CASSRRWESGRNEQYF,TGTGCCAGCAGCCGGAGGTGGGAATCAGGGCGCAACGAGCAGTACTTC
TRBJ2-2,TRBD2,TRBV5-1,many,CASSGGLAGDFRTGELFF,TGCGCCAGCAGCGGCGGACTAGCGGGGGACTTCCGCACCGGGGAGCTGTTTTTT
TRBJ2-5,NA,TRBV6-1,many,CASSVTGLGGQTQYF,TGTGCCAGCAGTGTAACAGGGTTAGGCGGGCAGACCCAGTACTTC